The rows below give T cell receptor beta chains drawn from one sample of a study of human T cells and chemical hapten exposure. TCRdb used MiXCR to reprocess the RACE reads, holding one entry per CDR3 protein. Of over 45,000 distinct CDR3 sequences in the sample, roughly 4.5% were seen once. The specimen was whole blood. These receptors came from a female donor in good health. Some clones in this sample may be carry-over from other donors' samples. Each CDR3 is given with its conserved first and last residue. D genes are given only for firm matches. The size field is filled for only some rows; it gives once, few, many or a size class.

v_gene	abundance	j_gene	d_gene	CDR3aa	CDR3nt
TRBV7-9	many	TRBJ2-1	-	CASSPRPGNEQFF	TGTGCCAGCAGTCCTCGTCCCGGAAATGAGCAGTTCTTC
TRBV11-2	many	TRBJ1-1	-	CASSLEGGSRRGEAFF	TGTGCCAGCAGCTTAGAAGGTGGCAGTAGACGTGGTGAAGCTTTCTTT
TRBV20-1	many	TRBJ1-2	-	CSAKTTDYGYTF	TGCAGTGCTAAAACGACAGACTATGGCTACACCTTC
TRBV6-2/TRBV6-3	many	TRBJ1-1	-	CASTLPRGGVNTEAFF	TGTGCCAGCACCCTCCCCAGGGGAGGCGTAAACACTGAAGCTTTCTTT
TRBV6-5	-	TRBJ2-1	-	CASSYSPGNEQFF	TGTGCCAGCAGTTACTCTCCGGGGAATGAGCAGTTCTTC
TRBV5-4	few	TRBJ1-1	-	CASSLQARSNTEAFF	TGTGCCAGCAGCTTGCAGGCCAGGTCAAACACTGAAGCTTTCTTT
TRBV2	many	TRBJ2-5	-	CATKIRAYQETQYF	TGTGCCACAAAGATTCGGGCGTACCAAGAGACCCAGTACTTC
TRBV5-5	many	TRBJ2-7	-	CASSEDPQRGEQYF	TGTGCCAGCAGCGAGGACCCTCAAAGGGGAGAGCAGTACTTC
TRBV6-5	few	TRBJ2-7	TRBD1	CASRKLRDSPGAEQYF	TGTGCCAGCAGAAAGTTACGGGACAGCCCCGGGGCCGAGCAGTACTTC
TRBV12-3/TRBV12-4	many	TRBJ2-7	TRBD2	CASSSGTITEQYF	TGTGCCAGCAGTTCCGGGACTATAACCGAGCAGTACTTC
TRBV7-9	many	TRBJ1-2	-	CASSLVTGNLRDYGYTF	TGTGCCAGCAGCTTAGTGACAGGCAACCTGAGGGACTATGGCTACACCTTC
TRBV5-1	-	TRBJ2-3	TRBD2	CASSSSGGRADTQYF	TGCGCCAGCAGCTCCAGCGGGGGGAGAGCAGATACGCAGTATTTT
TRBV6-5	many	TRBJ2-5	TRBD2	CASSSLAGEETQYF	TGTGCCAGCAGTTCATTAGCGGGTGAAGAGACCCAGTACTTC
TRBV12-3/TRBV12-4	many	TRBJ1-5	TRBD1	CASSQDRGDNQPQHF	TGTGCCAGCAGCCAGGACAGGGGTGACAATCAGCCCCAGCATTTT
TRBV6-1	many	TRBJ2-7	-	CASSEPQAWDF	TGTGCCAGCAGTGAACCCCAGGCTTGGGACTTC
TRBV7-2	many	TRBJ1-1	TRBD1	CASSLRAGGGTEAFF	TGTGCCAGCAGCCTAAGGGCAGGGGGAGGGACTGAAGCTTTCTTT
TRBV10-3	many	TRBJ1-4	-	CAIRPSSHF	TGTGCCATACGGCCTAGTTCTCATTTT
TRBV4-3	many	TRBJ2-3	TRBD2	CASSQDSGGDTDTQYF	TGCGCCAGCAGCCAGGATAGCGGGGGCGACACAGATACGCAGTATTTT
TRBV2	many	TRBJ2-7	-	CAPARGTAYEQYF	TGTGCTCCAGCCCGGGGTACCGCCTACGAGCAGTACTTC
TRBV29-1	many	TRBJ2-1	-	CSVELYNEQFF	TGCAGCGTTGAGTTATACAATGAGCAGTTCTTC
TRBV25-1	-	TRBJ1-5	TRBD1	CASSETGAEQPQHF	TGTGCCAGCAGTGAAACAGGGGCAGAACAGCCCCAGCATTTT
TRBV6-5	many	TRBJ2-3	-	CASRSLDTQYF	TGTGCCAGCAGATCACTTGATACGCAGTATTTT
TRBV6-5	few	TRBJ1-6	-	CASSYTDGGNSPLHF	TGTGCCAGCAGTTACACGGACGGGGGTAATTCACCCCTCCACTTT
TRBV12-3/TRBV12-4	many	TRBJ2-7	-	CASSSISVGGIYEQYF	TGTGCCAGCAGTTCGATATCGGTGGGGGGAATCTACGAGCAGTACTTC
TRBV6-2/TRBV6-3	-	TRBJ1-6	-	CASSSPFLDSSYNSPLHF	TGTGCCAGCAGTTCGCCCTTCTTGGATAGCTCCTATAATTCACCCCTCCACTTT
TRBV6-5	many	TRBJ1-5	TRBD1	CASSLRPTGVGGNQPQHF	TGTGCCAGCAGCCTACGGCCCACAGGGGTAGGGGGTAATCAGCCCCAGCATTTT
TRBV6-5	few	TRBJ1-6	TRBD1	CASSYSQPTGGYNSPLHF	TGTGCCAGCAGTTACTCCCAGCCGACAGGGGGTTATAATTCACCCCTCCACTTT
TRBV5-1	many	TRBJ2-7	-	CASSLWSGYEQYF	TGCGCCAGCAGCTTGTGGAGCGGCTACGAGCAGTACTTC
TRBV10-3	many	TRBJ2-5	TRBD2	CAISEVVGAGGKTQYF	TGTGCCATCAGTGAGGTCGTGGGCGCGGGGGGGAAGACCCAGTACTTC
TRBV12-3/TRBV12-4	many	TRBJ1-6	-	CASSFSDSRSPLHF	TGTGCCAGCAGTTTCTCGGATTCTAGGTCACCCCTCCACTTT
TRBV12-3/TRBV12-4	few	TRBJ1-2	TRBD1	CASRTDTGGIGYGYTF	TGTGCCAGCAGGACGGATACAGGGGGTATCGGGTATGGCTACACCTTC